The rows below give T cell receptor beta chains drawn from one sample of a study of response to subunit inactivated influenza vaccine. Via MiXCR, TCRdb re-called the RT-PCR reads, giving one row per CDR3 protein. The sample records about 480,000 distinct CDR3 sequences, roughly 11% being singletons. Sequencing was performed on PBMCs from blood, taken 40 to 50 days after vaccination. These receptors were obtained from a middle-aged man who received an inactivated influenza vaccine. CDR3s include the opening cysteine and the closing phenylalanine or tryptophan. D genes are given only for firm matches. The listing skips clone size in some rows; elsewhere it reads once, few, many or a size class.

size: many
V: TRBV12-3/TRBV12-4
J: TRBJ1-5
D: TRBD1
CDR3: CASSSTGDQPQHF
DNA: TGTGCCAGCAGCTCGACAGGGGACCAGCCCCAGCATTTT

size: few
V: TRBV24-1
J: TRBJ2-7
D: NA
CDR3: CATSDSTGGSSYEQYF
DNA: TGTGCCACCAGTGATTCTACAGGTGGTTCGTCCTACGAGCAGTACTTC

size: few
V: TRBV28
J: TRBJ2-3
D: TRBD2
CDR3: CASRLTSGRLTDTQYF
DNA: TGTGCCAGCAGACTCACTAGCGGGAGGCTTACAGATACGCAGTATTTT

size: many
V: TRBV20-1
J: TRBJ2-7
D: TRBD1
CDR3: CSAGDRGYGYEQYF
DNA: TGCAGTGCTGGGGACAGGGGCTATGGCTACGAGCAGTACTTC

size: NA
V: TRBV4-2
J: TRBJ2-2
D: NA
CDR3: CASSLEMHGELFF
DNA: TGTGCCAGCAGCCTCGAGATGCACGGGGAGCTGTTTTTT

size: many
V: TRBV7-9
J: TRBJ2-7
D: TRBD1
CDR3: CASSLTTTGGNEQYF
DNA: TGTGCCAGCAGCTTAACAACGACAGGGGGGAACGAGCAGTACTTC

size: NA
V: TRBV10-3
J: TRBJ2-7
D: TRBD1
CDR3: CATRQGASTYEQYF
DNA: TGTGCCACCAGACAGGGGGCATCGACCTACGAGCAGTACTTC

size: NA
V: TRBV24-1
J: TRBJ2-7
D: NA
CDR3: CATSATGRTYEQYF
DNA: TGTGCCACCAGTGCAACAGGGAGGACCTACGAGCAGTACTTC

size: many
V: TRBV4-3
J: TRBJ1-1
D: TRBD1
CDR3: CASSQARDRNTEAFF
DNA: TGCGCCAGCAGCCAGGCCCGGGACAGAAACACTGAAGCTTTCTTT

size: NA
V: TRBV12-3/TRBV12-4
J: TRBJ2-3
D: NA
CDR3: CASCRTRGTTDTQYF
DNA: TGTGCCAGCTGCCGAACCAGGGGTACTACAGATACGCAGTATTTT

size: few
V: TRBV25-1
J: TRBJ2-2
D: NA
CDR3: CASSVHRLRGLGTGELFF
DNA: TGTGCCAGCAGTGTTCATCGACTCAGGGGTTTGGGCACCGGGGAGCTGTTTTTT

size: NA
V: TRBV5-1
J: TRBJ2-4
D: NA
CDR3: CASKGGTKNIQYF
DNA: TGCGCCAGCAAAGGAGGGACTAAAAACATTCAGTACTTC

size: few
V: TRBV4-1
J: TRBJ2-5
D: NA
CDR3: CASSLYSGPEQETQYF
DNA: TGCGCCAGCAGCCTCTATAGCGGTCCCGAACAAGAGACCCAGTACTTC

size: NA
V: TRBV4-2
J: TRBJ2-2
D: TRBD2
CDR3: CASSQIGRVGTGELFF
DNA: TGTGCCAGCAGCCAAATAGGGAGGGTTGGCACCGGGGAGCTGTTTTTT

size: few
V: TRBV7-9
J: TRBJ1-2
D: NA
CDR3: CASSYLTPNYGYTF
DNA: TGTGCCAGCAGTTACTTGACACCTAACTATGGCTACACCTTC

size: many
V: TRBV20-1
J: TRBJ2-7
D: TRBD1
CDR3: CSARYTGTGAGEQYF
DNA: TGCAGTGCTAGATACACCGGGACAGGGGCAGGGGAGCAGTACTTC

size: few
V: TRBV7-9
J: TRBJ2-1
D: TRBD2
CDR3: CASSGIAGANYNEQFF
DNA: TGTGCCAGCAGCGGAATAGCGGGGGCCAACTACAATGAGCAGTTCTTC

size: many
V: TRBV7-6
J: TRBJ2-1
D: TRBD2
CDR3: CASSLEGTSGRASEQFF
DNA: TGTGCCAGCAGCTTAGAGGGGACTAGCGGGAGGGCTAGTGAGCAGTTCTTC

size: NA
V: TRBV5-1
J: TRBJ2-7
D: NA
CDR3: CASSLWTDYEQYF
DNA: TGCGCCAGCAGCTTGTGGACGGACTACGAGCAGTACTTC

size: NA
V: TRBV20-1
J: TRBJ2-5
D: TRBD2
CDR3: CSARPLAGAAQEAQYF
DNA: TGCAGTGCTAGACCCCTAGCGGGAGCCGCGCAAGAGGCCCAGTACTTC

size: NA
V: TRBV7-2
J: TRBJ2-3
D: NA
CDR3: CASTNVMADTQYF
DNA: TGTGCCAGCACCAATGTAATGGCAGATACGCAGTATTTT

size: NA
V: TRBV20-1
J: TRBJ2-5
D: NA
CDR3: CSASGRQETQYF
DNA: TGCAGTGCCTCGGGACGGCAAGAGACCCAGTACTTC

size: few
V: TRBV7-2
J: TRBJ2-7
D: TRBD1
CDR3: CASSPSHLGQGGEQYF
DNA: TGTGCCAGCAGCCCATCCCACCTAGGACAGGGTGGCGAGCAGTACTTC

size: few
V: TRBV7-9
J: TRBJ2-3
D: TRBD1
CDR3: CASSPPGTAVTDTQYF
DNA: TGTGCCAGCAGCCCCCCCGGGACAGCGGTAACAGATACGCAGTATTTT

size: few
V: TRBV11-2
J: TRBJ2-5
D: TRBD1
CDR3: CASSSIRGRRETQYF
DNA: TGTGCCAGCAGCTCAATAAGGGGGCGCCGTGAGACCCAGTACTTC

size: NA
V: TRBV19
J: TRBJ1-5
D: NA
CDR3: CASSMVGRYSNQPQHF
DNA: TGTGCCAGTAGTATGGTTGGTCGGTATAGCAATCAGCCCCAGCATTTT

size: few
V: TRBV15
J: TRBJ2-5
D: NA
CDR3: CATSREETQYF
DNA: TGTGCCACCAGCAGAGAAGAGACCCAGTACTTC

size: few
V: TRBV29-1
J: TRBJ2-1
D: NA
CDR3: CSAEGGLLPVYNEQFF
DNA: TGCAGCGCCGAGGGGGGGTTGCTCCCGGTCTACAATGAGCAGTTCTTC

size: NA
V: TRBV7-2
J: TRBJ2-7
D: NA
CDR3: CASSLGPPLSEQYF
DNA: TGTGCCAGCAGCCTTGGACCACCCCTATCCGAGCAGTACTTC

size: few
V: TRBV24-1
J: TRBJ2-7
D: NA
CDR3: CASDMITSYEQYF
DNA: TGTGCCTCGGACATGATAACTTCCTACGAGCAGTACTTC

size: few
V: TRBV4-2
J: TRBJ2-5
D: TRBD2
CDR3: CASSQGTSGAGALETQYF
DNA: TGTGCCAGCAGCCAGGGAACTAGCGGGGCAGGCGCTTTAGAGACCCAGTACTTC

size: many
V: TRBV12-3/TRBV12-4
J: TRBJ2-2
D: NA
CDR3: CASSRQDDPNTGELFF
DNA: TGTGCCAGCAGTAGACAGGACGATCCGAACACCGGGGAGCTGTTTTTT

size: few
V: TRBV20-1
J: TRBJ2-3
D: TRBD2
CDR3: CSAYSGRVTDTQYF
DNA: TGCAGTGCTTACAGCGGGAGGGTAACAGATACGCAGTATTTT

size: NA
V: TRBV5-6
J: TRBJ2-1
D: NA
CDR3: CASSLLGGRSYNEQFF
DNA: TGTGCCAGCAGCTTGTTAGGCGGCCGCTCCTACAATGAGCAGTTCTTC

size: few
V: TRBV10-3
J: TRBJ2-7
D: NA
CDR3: CAISESPAYEQYF
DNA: TGTGCCATCAGTGAGTCACCAGCCTACGAGCAGTACTTC

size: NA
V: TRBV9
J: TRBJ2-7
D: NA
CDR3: CASSPIGGPYEQYF
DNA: TGTGCCAGCAGCCCCATCGGGGGCCCCTACGAGCAGTACTTC

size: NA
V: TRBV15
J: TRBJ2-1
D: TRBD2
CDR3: CATSRDLAEARNEQFF
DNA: TGTGCCACCAGCAGAGATCTAGCGGAGGCCCGCAATGAGCAGTTCTTC

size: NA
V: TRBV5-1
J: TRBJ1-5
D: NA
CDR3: CASSLGGLEDQPQHF
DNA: TGCGCCAGCAGCTTGGGCGGCCTCGAAGATCAGCCCCAGCATTTT

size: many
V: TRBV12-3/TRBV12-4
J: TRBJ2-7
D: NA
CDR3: CASSLGRAYYEQYF
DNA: TGTGCCAGCAGTTTGGGACGGGCCTACTACGAGCAGTACTTC

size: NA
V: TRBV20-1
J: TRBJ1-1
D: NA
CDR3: CSIRGNTEAFF
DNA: TGCAGTATCAGGGGGAACACTGAAGCTTTCTTT